A selection of T cell receptor beta chains follows, all from one sample in a study of cytomegalovirus exposure and HLA in healthy donors. Assay used: immunoSEQ multiplex PCR; TCRdb lists only in-frame clones, some missing. Of 90,000 to 150,000 clones in the sample, 77% were seen once. Sequencing was performed on PBMCs. The receptor source for this set is a man between 35 and 55 years old in good health and CMV-seropositive. Each CDR3 is given with its conserved first and last residue.

J gene: TRBJ1-4; V gene: TRBV5-1; CDR3 protein: CASSLAGQGFREKLFF
J gene: TRBJ1-5; V gene: TRBV6-1; CDR3 protein: CASSGLRVDQPQHF
J gene: TRBJ1-2; V gene: TRBV6-5; CDR3 protein: CASSYSWSGGEDGYTF
J gene: TRBJ2-5; V gene: TRBV4-3; CDR3 protein: CASSQEGRLGGWETQYF
J gene: TRBJ2-7; V gene: TRBV18; CDR3 protein: CASSRLGGNPYEQYF
J gene: TRBJ2-2; V gene: TRBV21-1; CDR3 protein: CASSKVRTAGTGELFF
J gene: TRBJ1-5; V gene: TRBV4-1; CDR3 protein: CASSQEVRISNQPQHF
J gene: TRBJ1-1; V gene: TRBV27; CDR3 protein: CTSSLDVRGLGTEAFF
J gene: TRBJ2-7; V gene: TRBV9; CDR3 protein: CASSVSGQSSYEQYF
J gene: TRBJ2-6; V gene: TRBV9; CDR3 protein: CASSVRGSRAGANVLTF
J gene: TRBJ1-1; V gene: TRBV15; CDR3 protein: CATSLTVNTEAFF
J gene: TRBJ1-1; V gene: TRBV28; CDR3 protein: CASSLRINEAFF
J gene: TRBJ1-1; V gene: TRBV7-9; CDR3 protein: CASSENPGFEAFF
J gene: TRBJ2-7; V gene: TRBV5-1; CDR3 protein: CASSLGWSSYEQYF
J gene: TRBJ2-4; V gene: TRBV18; CDR3 protein: CASSPGTGGDSQYF
J gene: TRBJ2-5; V gene: TRBV11-3; CDR3 protein: CASSGPPGAGQETQYF
J gene: TRBJ2-3; V gene: TRBV25-1; CDR3 protein: CASSRRPDSDTQYF
J gene: TRBJ1-1; V gene: TRBV7-6; CDR3 protein: CASSPGPRRDSLNMNTEAFF
J gene: TRBJ2-3; V gene: TRBV5-1; CDR3 protein: CASSLVRQSDTQYF
J gene: TRBJ1-4; V gene: TRBV5-1; CDR3 protein: CASSFGRAGDEKLFF
J gene: TRBJ1-4; V gene: TRBV7-9; CDR3 protein: CASSYPGQGNEKLFF
J gene: TRBJ2-5; V gene: TRBV5-4; CDR3 protein: CASSLDSETQYF
J gene: TRBJ2-6; V gene: TRBV2; CDR3 protein: CASSEARLAGSGANVLTF
J gene: TRBJ2-5; V gene: TRBV7-9; CDR3 protein: CASSGTGGQYF
J gene: TRBJ1-5; V gene: TRBV7-2; CDR3 protein: CASSPTGYSNQPQHF
J gene: TRBJ1-2; V gene: TRBV4-2; CDR3 protein: CASSQALGGVRSGYTF
J gene: TRBJ2-3; V gene: TRBV4-3; CDR3 protein: CASSQTRVPDTQYF
J gene: TRBJ1-4; V gene: TRBV18; CDR3 protein: CASSPTGQPNEKLFF
J gene: TRBJ2-1; V gene: TRBV29-1; CDR3 protein: CSVEELETGAYNEQFF
J gene: TRBJ2-7; V gene: TRBV28; CDR3 protein: CASSLLDSGGYSEQYF
J gene: TRBJ2-3; V gene: TRBV4-1; CDR3 protein: CASSQESSGYTQYF
J gene: TRBJ2-1; V gene: TRBV2; CDR3 protein: CASSVSSGGAGEQFF
J gene: TRBJ2-3; V gene: TRBV7-9; CDR3 protein: CASSLPPTGQGAQDTQYF
J gene: TRBJ2-7; V gene: TRBV19; CDR3 protein: CASSIAPGSYEQYF
J gene: TRBJ1-1; V gene: TRBV7-9; CDR3 protein: CASSLSGNTEAFF
J gene: TRBJ2-4; V gene: TRBV29-1; CDR3 protein: CSVGDRADIQYF
J gene: TRBJ2-7; V gene: TRBV30; CDR3 protein: CAWSGGTYEQYF
J gene: TRBJ1-1; V gene: TRBV5-8; CDR3 protein: CASSEITEAFF
J gene: TRBJ2-3; V gene: TRBV7-2; CDR3 protein: CASSLPAGVAQYF
J gene: TRBJ1-2; V gene: TRBV5-1; CDR3 protein: CASSLDTNYGYTF
J gene: TRBJ1-3; V gene: TRBV7-9; CDR3 protein: CASSHLQGETPGNTIYF
J gene: TRBJ2-5; V gene: TRBV29-1; CDR3 protein: CSVPGRKRETQYF
J gene: TRBJ2-2; V gene: TRBV10-3; CDR3 protein: CAISEPGQPTGELFF
J gene: TRBJ1-2; V gene: TRBV7-2; CDR3 protein: CASSFISQTNYGYTF